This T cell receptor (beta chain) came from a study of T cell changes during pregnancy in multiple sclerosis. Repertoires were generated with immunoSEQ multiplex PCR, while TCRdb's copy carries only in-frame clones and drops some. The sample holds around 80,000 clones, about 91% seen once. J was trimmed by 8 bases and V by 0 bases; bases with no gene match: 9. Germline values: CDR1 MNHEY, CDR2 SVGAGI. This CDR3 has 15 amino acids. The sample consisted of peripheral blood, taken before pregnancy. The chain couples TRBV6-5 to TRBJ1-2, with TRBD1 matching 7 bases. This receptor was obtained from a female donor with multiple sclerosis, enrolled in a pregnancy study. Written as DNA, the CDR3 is TGTGCCAGCAGTTACTCCGGGGGACAGCGGAGAGGCTACACCTTC. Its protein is CASSYSGGQRRGYTF.